This T cell receptor beta chain was retrieved from a study of T-cell reconstitution after alpha-beta-depleted transplantation in children. Unique molecular identifiers were used to barcode this TCRbeta library. TCRdb redid the calling of the PCR reads with MiXCR, one entry per CDR3 protein. The table has roughly 100,000 distinct CDR3 sequences, 7.5% to 9.5% seen once. V lost 6 bases, J lost 1 base, and 14 bases lay in between. CDR1 is SGHDT, CDR2 YYEEEE, per germline. The CDR3 is 14 amino acids. Regarding the study as a whole: Several hundred graft clones that had expanded were reportedly the source of alpha-beta T cells about two months after transplant. Most T-cell counts and diversity one year after the transplant came from T cells that were newly produced.

This clonotype was found many times. Its antigen is as yet unknown. The chain joins TRBV5-6 to TRBJ2-7, with D possibly TRBD1 on 6 matching bases. Material: PBMCs, obtained before TCRalphabeta/CD19-depleted stem cell transplant. The TCR originated in a boy aged 2 to 10 with acute lymphoblastic leukemia, due to receive a stem cell transplant. The CDR3: CASNRDRFSYEQYF. In DNA form, the CDR3 reads TGTGCCAGCAACCGAGACAGGTTTTCCTACGAGCAGTACTTC.